This TCR beta chain is from a study of blood T cell repertoires in COVID-19 (dated by TCRdb to about 2020). About the full investigation: The collaborator samples originated in the United States, Italy and Spain and spanned the acute and convalescent phases of COVID-19. The samples were drawn from two sources: the first 160 participants of the ongoing ImmuneRACE study, and 1,254 subjects contributed by 6 global collaborators. The material from the prospective study consisted of cDNA or gDNA derived from T cells, B-cell-depleted T cells, or PBMCs. Subjects who had been exposed to COVID-19, were actively infected with it, or had recovered from it provided the deeply sampled blood TCRbeta repertoires that made up the dataset. Nearly every sample came with metadata listing a de-identified subject ID, COVID-19 status, age in years and sex. Where available, HLA class I and class II types were obtained from metadata supplied by the sample provider rather than from assay-based typing. The repertoires were released in a freely available public database meant as a resource for research on the immune response to SARS-CoV-2.

As for this clone: What antigen it recognizes has not been identified. The junction departs from germline at one end; a sequencing error may be responsible.

The paper's findings and limits, for the study overall: The amount of clinical and demographic metadata varied by source and participant and was provided uncurated.

In the prospective study, participants were roughly 18 to 100 years old, resided in 24 geographic areas of the United States, and were enrolled through a virtual design. Cohort assignment in the prospective study relied on participant-reported clinical history from a screening survey and a study questionnaire. Recovered participants in ImmuneRACE Cohort 3 were defined by two consecutive negative NP/OP PCR tests, clearance by a healthcare professional, or resolution of symptoms. Mobile phlebotomists in the prospective study collected whole blood, serum and a nasopharyngeal or oropharyngeal swab from every participant. Prospective study participants could optionally give additional blood draws and questionnaires over an approximately 2-month period. Prospective study blood samples were shipped either frozen or at room temperature before DNA extraction. The CDR3 spans 12 residues, from the cysteine through the phenylalanine. Only the CDR3 part of the read is kept: 36 bases, read in frame from the first base. Sequences SEHNR (CDR1) and FQNEAQ (CDR2) are obtained from the germline V gene (reference sequence).

TCRbeta CDR3 regions were amplified from genomic DNA by means of the immunoSEQ Assay, a bias-controlled multiplex PCR. Regarding the original processing steps: Within the assay, amplification of reference gene primers was used to estimate how many nucleated cells each sample contained. Sequence reads were collapsed and filtered to measure the absolute abundance of every unique TCRbeta CDR3 rearrangement. For each sample, productive Simpson clonality was calculated as the square root of Simpson's diversity index over productive rearrangements. TCRdb holds this immuneACCESS table with in-frame rearrangements only. Some clones are missing; in checked studies, unresolved V genes explain under half, and the rest has no known cause. V and J calls and clone size are copied from that table; D and trimming were computed from the DNA. The sample table contains hundreds of thousands of clones; only one count was recorded for approximately 83% of them. Under 2.5% of the sample is taken by the ten largest.

Sequencing used PBMCs or T cells enriched from blood (not recorded which). This TCR was recovered from a man younger than 45 who had recovered from COVID-19. Recombination linked TRBV7-9 to TRBJ1-2, with 9 bases matching TRBD1. At the DNA level, the sequence is TGTGCCAGCAGCTTAGGTATCCGGGACAGGGCCTTC. Its product reads: CASSLGIRDRAF.